A single sample is the source of the 27 T cell receptor beta chains below, sequenced in a study of a mutant IDH1 vaccine in newly diagnosed glioma. Time point given: week 35, safety follow-up. Vaccinated patients received 300 ug of mutant IDH1 20-mer peptide per dose, with topical imiquimod. What these receptors recognize is not known. The protocol was immunoSEQ multiplex PCR, while the TCRdb copy is restricted to in-frame clones and leaves out a portion. This sample has about 54,000 clones, with roughly nine tenths found just once. Sequenced here: PBMCs, sampled from a glioma patient whose treatment included an IDH1 peptide vaccine. These receptors came from a man aged 35-49 years with glioma.

This rearrangement joins TRBV7-9 to TRBJ2-3, with 8 positions matching TRBD1. Germline values: CDR1 SEHNR, CDR2 FQNEAQ (reference sequence). The CDR3 covers 14 residues. Trimming removed 7 bases from V and 4 bases from J; junction bases left unmatched: 7. The CDR3 sequence is CASIGQGSADTQYF. The DNA of the CDR3 is TGTGCCAGCATCGGACAGGGTTCGGCAGATACGCAGTATTTT.

The chain links TRBV5-1 to TRBJ2-3; possibly TRBD2 for D (7 bases). CDR1 is SGHRS and CDR2 is YFSETQ in the germline V gene. The V end was cut by 0 bases, the J end by 0 bases, with 8 bases between. CDR3 length equals 15 residues. The CDR3 is CASSLEGGSTDTQYF. In DNA, the CDR3 is TGCGCCAGCAGCTTGGAGGGGGGGAGCACAGATACGCAGTATTTT.

V gene TRBV14 combines with J gene TRBJ2-7, with D tentatively TRBD2 (5 bases). Germline V gene data show CDR1 as SGHDN and CDR2 as FVKESK. CDR3 length: 16 amino acids. The V end lost 4 bases, the J end lost 4 bases, and 20 bases lay between the germline ends. The CDR3 here is CASSRGSGGSTYEQYF. The CDR3 bases are TGTGCCAGCAGCCGGGGATCTGGCGGGTCAACTTACGAGCAGTACTTC.

This chain links TRBV7-2 with TRBJ2-1; the D gene is possibly TRBD1 (6 bases). Germline CDR1 reads SGHTA; CDR2 reads FQGNSA. Trimming stripped 6 bases from V and 5 bases from J, with 17 bases between. The CDR3 length is 15 residues. The CDR3 coding sequence is TGTGCCAGCAGACACCCCGGGACAAAAAACAATGAGCAGTTCTTC. Its protein is CASRHPGTKNNEQFF.

The rearrangement uses TRBV5-8 and TRBJ2-3; a possible D gene is TRBD2 (5 bases). V was trimmed by 0 bases and J by 4 bases, leaving 9 bases between them. The CDR3 contains 14 residues. CDR1 and CDR2 from the germline V gene are SGHTS and YDEGEE. Here the CDR3 reads CASSLVRGSDTQYF. The CDR3 bases are TGTGCCAGCAGCTTGGTAAGAGGGTCAGATACGCAGTATTTT.

The rearrangement uses TRBV5-4 and TRBJ1-5; D is unresolved. In germline, CDR1 is SGHNT, CDR2 YYREEE (reference sequence). V lost 9 bases and J 8 bases, leaving 12 bases between the germline ends. The CDR3 is 11 residues long. The CDR3 sequence is CATNPAEPQHF. CDR3 DNA: TGTGCCACCAACCCGGCCGAGCCCCAGCATTTT.

This sequence joins TRBV4-2 and TRBJ2-5; D tentatively reads TRBD1 or TRBD2 (5 bases each). Trimming cost V 1 base and J 0 bases, with 9 bases left between them. Germline lookup yields CDR1 LGHNA and CDR2 YNFKEQ. This CDR3 contains 15 residues. The CDR3 bases are TGTGCCAGCAGCCAAGCGGGGCGGAACCAAGAGACCCAGTACTTC. Its protein is CASSQAGRNQETQYF.

This clone was recorded only once. The V gene is TRBV7-2, the J gene TRBJ1-4; D ambiguous. CDR1 SGHTA and CDR2 FQGNSA come from the germline V gene. Trimming left V 5 bases short and J 0 bases short, with 10 bases between. The CDR3 totals 15 residues. For the CDR3, the DNA is TGTGCCAGCAGCCCGGTTTTGGCAACTAATGAAAAACTGTTTTTT. Protein: CASSPVLATNEKLFF.

CDR3 sequence reads: CASSPLGGAANEKLFF. The CDR3 coding sequence is TGTGCCAGCTCACCATTGGGGGGCGCAGCTAATGAAAAACTGTTTTTT. The rearrangement links TRBV18 to TRBJ1-4, with D possibly being TRBD1 (6 bases). Trimming pared 2 bases from V and 3 bases from J, leaving 13 bases between. Germline CDR1 and CDR2: KGHSH and LQKENI. CDR3 size: 16 residues.

The chain joins TRBV4-1 to TRBJ2-6, with D possibly being TRBD1 (5 bases). Germline CDR1 is MGHRA and CDR2 is YSYEKL. V was clipped by 2 bases and J by 4 bases, with 12 bases between them. The CDR3 spans 16 residues. The CDR3, as DNA: TGCGCCAGCAGCCAAACAGGCCTCTCGGGGGCCAACGTCCTGACTTTC. Amino acid sequence: CASSQTGLSGANVLTF.

The chain carries TRBV29-1 and TRBJ2-1, with TRBD2 matching 7 bases. Germline V gene sequence: CDR1 SQVTM, CDR2 ANQGSEA. V lost 6 bases to trimming and J lost 7 bases; unmatched junction nucleotides: 12. This CDR3 spans 14 amino acids. The DNA for the CDR3 is TGCAGCGTCCCCGCGCGGGGGAACTTGAATGAGCAGTTCTTC. Its translation: CSVPARGNLNEQFF.

The genes are TRBV7-2 and TRBJ2-1, with TRBD2 identical over 9 bases. The CDR3 runs to 18 residues. V was clipped by 5 bases and J by 6 bases; unmatched bases: 17. Germline V gene data show CDR1 as SGHTA and CDR2 as FQGNSA. CDR3 amino acids: CASSPSSGGRGVGNEQFF. DNA for the CDR3: TGTGCCAGCAGCCCAAGCTCAGGCGGGAGGGGGGTAGGCAATGAGCAGTTCTTC.

The genes are TRBV9 and TRBJ2-3; 14 positions match TRBD2. V lost 3 bases to trimming and J lost 2 bases; unmatched junction nucleotides: 5. CDR1 is SGDLS and CDR2 is YYNGEE in the germline V gene. The CDR3 runs 17 residues. The CDR3, as DNA: TGTGCCAGCAGCGCCGGGACTAGCGGGAGATTCACAGATACGCAGTATTTT. This sequence encodes CASSAGTSGRFTDTQYF.

V is TRBV7-2 and J is TRBJ1-2; perhaps TRBD1 as D (5 bases). CDR3 length: 15 residues. Germline V gene sequence: CDR1 SGHTA, CDR2 FQGNSA. V was clipped by 5 bases and J by 5 bases, with 18 bases between them. The CDR3 nucleotides read TGTGCCAGCAGCCCGGGGACCGCTCTTAGATATGGCTACACCTTC. It translates to CASSPGTALRYGYTF.

The chain employs TRBV29-1 and TRBJ2-3; D assignment may be TRBD1 or TRBD2 (5 bases each). Trimming cost V 6 bases and J 2 bases, with 18 bases left between them. CDR1 is SQVTM, CDR2 ANQGSEA, per germline. This CDR3 region has 15 residues. The CDR3 here is CSVTLLEGNTDTQYF. DNA for the CDR3: TGCAGCGTGACCCTTTTAGAGGGGAACACAGATACGCAGTATTTT.

The chain carries TRBV7-9 and TRBJ2-5; D remains unclear. This CDR3 is built from 12 residues. V lost 5 bases and J 7 bases, leaving 11 bases between the germline ends. Germline values: CDR1 SEHNR, CDR2 FQNEAQ (reference sequence). The CDR3 region has the DNA TGTGCCAGCAGCCTCAGTGCTGGGACCCAGTACTTC. It is translated as CASSLSAGTQYF.

The V call is TRBV5-1, the J call TRBJ2-3; D could derive from TRBD1 or TRBD2 (5 bases each). Germline lookup yields CDR1 SGHRS and CDR2 YFSETQ. Deletions cut 0 bases from V and 4 bases from J, with 9 bases between. The CDR3 runs to 14 residues. CDR3 bases: TGCGCCAGCAGCTTGGAGGGACCCGCAGATACGCAGTATTTT. This gives the protein CASSLEGPADTQYF.

The V gene is TRBV19, the J gene TRBJ2-1; TRBD2 matches 7 bases. The J segment lost 0 bases and the V segment lost 1 base, leaving 3 bases of the junction unmatched. Germline V CDR1 and CDR2: LNHDA, SQIVND (reference sequence). The CDR3 sequence is 16 residues long. The CDR3 nucleotides read TGTGCCAGTAGTATAGGGGGGGGGAGCTCCTACAATGAGCAGTTCTTC. Encoded protein: CASSIGGGSSYNEQFF.

This rearrangement joins TRBV5-1 to TRBJ2-7, with D possibly TRBD2 on 5 matching bases. With 1 base removed from V and 6 bases from J, the gap between germline ends came to 17 bases. This CDR3 contains 15 residues. Germline loops: CDR1 SGHRS, CDR2 YFSETQ. CDR3 coding DNA: TGCGCCAGCAGCTTGTTACTCGGAGGCGAACTCGAGCAGTACTTC. Protein product: CASSLLLGGELEQYF.

The chain links TRBV13 to TRBJ2-7, with 7 bases matching TRBD1. There are 14 residues in the CDR3. V shed 5 bases and J 2 bases; nucleotides not matched to a gene: 6. From germline, CDR1 is PRHDT and CDR2 FYEKMQ (reference sequence). DNA for the CDR3: TGTGCCAGCAGCAAGGGACAGTTTCCCTACGAGCAGTACTTC. It codes for CASSKGQFPYEQYF.

This rearrangement joins TRBV7-9 to TRBJ1-1; tentatively, D is TRBD1 (5 bases). The CDR3 runs to 14 residues. The germline V gene has CDR1 SEHNR and CDR2 FQNEAQ (reference sequence). V was shortened by 4 bases and J by 5 bases, with 14 bases between the two germline ends. The CDR3 DNA reads as TGTGCCAGCAGCTCCGAGGGGCGTCTTACTGAAGCTTTCTTT. Amino acids: CASSSEGRLTEAFF.

This chain connects TRBV15 to TRBJ1-1, with D possibly matching TRBD1 (6 bases). The length of the CDR3 is 13 residues. With 5 bases removed from V and 8 bases from J, the gap between germline ends came to 15 bases. Per germline, CDR1 LNHNV and CDR2 YYDKDF (reference sequence). CDR3 bases: TGTGCCACCAGCGGGGAGAAGGGGGGCGAAGCTTTCTTT. It yields the protein CATSGEKGGEAFF.

In this sample, this clone turned up once. This chain uses TRBV6-5 with TRBJ1-5; TRBD1 is a possible D gene (5 bases). The CDR3 totals 13 residues. The V gene's germline CDR1 is MNHEY and CDR2 SVGAGI. V was cut by 5 bases and J by 3 bases, with 8 bases left in between. The CDR3 loop is CASSPGHNQPQHF. In DNA, the CDR3 is TGTGCCAGCAGTCCAGGACACAATCAGCCCCAGCATTTT.

The rearrangement joins TRBV5-6 to TRBJ1-2, with a tentative D call TRBD1 (5 bases). Germline-derived CDR1 and CDR2 are SGHDT and YYEEEE. Trimming took off 0 bases at V and 7 bases at J, with 10 bases between the two ends. CDR3 length: 13 amino acids. The CDR3 sequence is CASSLAGLRGYTF. CDR3 DNA: TGTGCCAGCAGCTTGGCAGGGCTACGTGGCTACACCTTC.

The chain uses TRBV28 and TRBJ1-5; D gene ambiguous. The germline V gene encodes CDR1 MDHEN and CDR2 SYDVKM. The CDR3 consists of 14 residues. Trimming left V 1 base short and J 3 bases short, with 7 bases between. CDR3 sequence (DNA): TGTGCCAGCAGTTTATACCCTCTCAATCAGCCCCAGCATTTT. It yields the protein CASSLYPLNQPQHF.

A note on this clone: A read error may produce the germline difference seen at one junction end. V usage is TRBV28 and J usage is TRBJ2-4, with 9 bases aligning to TRBD1. The CDR3 consists of 13 residues. Per the germline V gene, CDR1 is MDHEN and CDR2 is SYDVKM. This chain's CDR3 is CASSKRGPGQGFF. In DNA form, the CDR3 reads TGTGCCAGCAGCAAGAGAGGGCCGGGACAGGGCTTCTTC.

The V and J genes are TRBV7-3 and TRBJ1-2; the D is unclear. The CDR3 covers 12 residues. In germline, CDR1 is SGHTA, CDR2 FQGTGA. Trimming took 2 bases from V and 4 from J, leaving 5 bases between them. The CDR3 loop reads CASSLEGYGYTF. CDR3 DNA: TGTGCCAGCAGCTTAGAGGGCTATGGCTACACCTTC.